The 15 T cell receptor beta chains listed next were all sequenced from one sample in a study of T-cell reconstitution after alpha-beta-depleted transplantation in children. Construction of the TCRbeta library involved unique molecular identifiers. MiXCR, run by TCRdb on the PCR reads, gives a single entry per CDR3 protein. The sample has 700,000 or so distinct CDR3 sequences, approximately 14% seen once; the top ten hold around 0.8%. The starting material was PBMCs, obtained before TCRalphabeta/CD19-depleted stem cell transplant. All receptors derive from a girl aged 2-10 years with congenital amegakaryocytic thrombocytopenia, due to receive a stem cell transplant.

The chain joins TRBV4-1 to TRBJ2-2; 8 bases line up with TRBD2. Germline V CDR1 and CDR2: MGHRA, YSYEKL. The ends lost 4 bases at V and 5 bases at J; junction bases unmatched: 3. This CDR3 region has 14 residues. Here the CDR3 reads CASSPPSGTGELFF. DNA for the CDR3: TGCGCCAGCAGCCCCCCTAGCGGGACCGGGGAGCTGTTTTTT.

This clonotype has ten or more counts. The chain employs TRBV18 and TRBJ2-1; 10 bases match TRBD2. The V and J ends lost 1 base and 5 bases, in that order; junction bases with no gene match: 2. The CDR3 spans 15 residues. Germline V gives CDR1 KGHSH, CDR2 LQKENI. The CDR3 sequence: CASSPRTSGHNEQFF. The CDR3 nucleotides read TGTGCCAGCTCACCACGGACTAGCGGACACAATGAGCAGTTCTTC.

The chain links TRBV29-1 to TRBJ2-7; tentatively, D is TRBD2 (6 bases). Germline V gene lookup returns CDR1 SQVTM and CDR2 ANQGSEA. Trimming left V 2 bases short and J 2 bases short, with 10 bases between. CDR3 length equals 13 residues. The CDR3 sequence: CSVESSETYEQYF. The CDR3 DNA sequence: TGCAGCGTTGAATCTAGCGAGACCTACGAGCAGTACTTC.

This clonotype was detected a few times. The chain combines TRBV7-2 with TRBJ1-2; 9 bases are shared with TRBD1. This CDR3 spans 14 amino acids. With V trimmed by 5 bases and J by 4 bases, 5 bases remained unmatched. Germline V gene lookup returns CDR1 SGHTA and CDR2 FQGNSA. The CDR3 coding sequence is TGTGCCAGCAGCCCTGAGGACAGGGGCTATGGCTACACCTTC. Its translation: CASSPEDRGYGYTF.

This clonotype showed up many times. This chain connects TRBV6-1 to TRBJ2-1; 9 bases are shared with TRBD2. V shed 0 bases, J shed 11 bases, and the junction held 8 bases outside the gene matches. There are 15 residues in the CDR3. In germline, CDR1 is MNHNS, CDR2 SASEGT. The CDR3 is CASSEAASGASKQFF. The CDR3 region has the DNA TGTGCCAGCAGTGAAGCTGCTAGCGGGGCCTCAAAGCAGTTCTTC.

Comment on this clonotype: This may be a read error: a much more frequent sequence differs by one nucleotide. The chain uses TRBV5-1 and TRBJ2-1; TRBD1 is a possible D gene (6 bases). The CDR3 extends over 14 amino acids. The V gene lost 0 bases and the J gene lost 8 bases, with 12 bases spanning the gap. CDR1 and CDR2 from the germline V gene are SGHRS and YFSETQ. This CDR3 reads CASSLAGDMHEQFF. CDR3 sequence (DNA): TGCGCCAGCAGCTTGGCCGGGGACATGCATGAGCAGTTCTTC.

This clonotype appeared many times. The rearrangement joins TRBV11-2 to TRBJ2-3; the D gene is possibly TRBD1 (6 bases). V gave up 3 bases and J gave up 0 bases, with 13 bases separating them. CDR1 and CDR2 from the germline V gene are SGHAT and FQNNGV. CDR3 length: 16 residues. The CDR3 here is CASSFRGQPSTDTQYF. The CDR3 region has the DNA TGTGCCAGCAGCTTCAGAGGACAGCCTAGCACAGATACGCAGTATTTT.

This chain joins TRBV11-1 and TRBJ2-7; possible D gene TRBD2, 7 bases. Trimming removed 2 bases at V and 4 bases at J, with 18 bases between. Germline V lookup: CDR1 SGHAT, CDR2 FQDESV (reference sequence). The CDR3 has 16 amino acids. CDR3 protein: CASSLTRGGARYEQYF. CDR3 DNA sequence: TGTGCCAGCAGCTTAACCCGTGGGGGGGCCCGATACGAGCAGTACTTC.

This clonotype came up a few times. The CDR3 nucleotides are TGTGCCAGCAGCTTAGGGGAAGGACTAGGTCGCTACGAGCAGTACTTC. Its protein is CASSLGEGLGRYEQYF. The chain is built from TRBV7-9 and TRBJ2-7, with TRBD2 matching 7 bases. V was pared by 1 base and J by 3 bases, with 9 bases of the junction left unmatched. The CDR3 covers 16 residues. CDR1 and CDR2 (germline): SEHNR, FQNEAQ (reference sequence).

This clonotype was picked up many times. The gene calls are TRBV29-1 and TRBJ2-5; D unresolved. CDR1 is SQVTM and CDR2 is ANQGSEA in the germline V gene. Trimming removed 3 bases at V and 5 bases at J, with 10 bases between. The CDR3 runs 12 residues. The CDR3 DNA reads TGCAGCGTTGAGTGGGGTTCCGAGACCCAGTACTTC. This codes for CSVEWGSETQYF.

This clonotype was recorded a few times. The rearrangement links TRBV3-1 to TRBJ2-7; 8 bases match TRBD2. Germline V gene data show CDR1 as LGHDT and CDR2 as YNNKEL (reference sequence). V was pared by 4 bases and J by 3 bases, with 8 bases of the junction left unmatched. This CDR3 has 15 amino acids. This CDR3 reads CASSPWAGGYYEQYF. The CDR3 DNA reads TGTGCCAGCAGCCCCTGGGCGGGAGGATACTACGAGCAGTACTTC.

The V and J genes are TRBV5-1 and TRBJ2-3, with D perhaps matching TRBD1 or TRBD2 (5 bases each). The CDR3 is made up of 15 amino acids. In germline, CDR1 is SGHRS, CDR2 YFSETQ. The germline V and J ends were trimmed by 3 bases and 3 bases, with 14 bases remaining between them. For the CDR3, the DNA is TGCGCCAGCAGCTCGAGGGGCCCTAATACAGATACGCAGTATTTT. Encoded protein: CASSSRGPNTDTQYF.

This clonotype was observed a few times. This chain links TRBV7-9 with TRBJ2-7; unclear D gene. Germline assignment: CDR1 SEHNR and CDR2 FQNEAQ (reference sequence). Trimming left V 5 bases short and J 0 bases short, with 17 bases between. The CDR3 runs 16 residues. The CDR3 region is CASSPTRAQSSYEQYF. Here the CDR3 DNA reads TGTGCCAGCAGCCCTACCCGGGCCCAGAGCTCCTACGAGCAGTACTTC.

The chain is built from TRBV9 and TRBJ2-5; 13 positions agree with TRBD2. CDR1 is SGDLS, CDR2 YYNGEE, per germline. Losses at the gene ends were 3 bases for V and 5 bases for J; bases not matched to a gene: 4. The CDR3 is 15 residues long. CDR3 DNA sequence: TGTGCCAGCAGCGACGGGACTAGCGGGATTGAGACCCAGTACTTC. Protein: CASSDGTSGIETQYF. The entire variable domain, with the rest obtained from reference TRBV9 and TRBJ2-5, is as follows: DSGVTQTPKHLITATGQRVTLRCSPRSGDLSVYWYQQSLDQGLQFLIQYYNGEERAKGNILERFSAQQFPDLHSELNLSSLELGDSALYFCASSDGTSGIETQYFGPGTRLLVL.

The CDR3 DNA reads as TGTGCCAGCAGCTTCGGGATCGGGGGCTACAATGAGCAGTTCTTC. This encodes CASSFGIGGYNEQFF. The chain links TRBV11-2 to TRBJ2-1, with a weak D call TRBD2 (6 bases). Germline assignment: CDR1 SGHAT and CDR2 FQNNGV. V was pared by 3 bases and J by 3 bases, with 12 bases between. This CDR3 has 15 residues.